What follows describes a single T cell receptor beta chain. The sample originates from a study of blood T cell repertoires in COVID-19. Overall study context: There were acute and convalescent COVID-19 samples, and they came from the United States, Italy and Spain. The cDNA or gDNA used as material had been derived from T cells, B-cell-depleted T cells, or PBMCs.

Original data processing: Using reference gene primer amplification, nucleated cell counts were estimated. Profiling relied on immunoSEQ multiplex PCR, and the TCRdb table lists in-frame clones only, not all of them. The V and J calls and clone size are taken from that table; D and trimming were inferred from the DNA. This sample has about 130,000 clones, with about 84% found just once. Germline CDR1 reads KGHDR; CDR2 reads SFDVKD. The CDR3 is 18 residues long. The trim removed 0 bases at V and 5 bases at J, leaving 11 bases unmatched. Sequenced input: peripheral blood. This sequence originates from a woman in her sixties or seventies with acute or convalescent COVID-19. The rearrangement joins TRBV24-1 to TRBJ2-3; 9 bases are a match to TRBD1. For the CDR3, the DNA is TGTGCCACCAGTGATTTGGTTGCTGGGACAGGGCGGGGAGATACGCAGTATTTT. Translated: CATSDLVAGTGRGDTQYF.